Listed below are T cell receptor beta chains from one sample, sequenced in a study of neurological immune-mediated disorders. From the 5' RACE reads, TCRdb called clonotypes with MiXCR, one entry per CDR3 protein. The data contain 60,000 or so distinct CDR3 sequences, roughly an eighth of them singletons. The sequencing input was PBMCs. The receptors derive from a man aged 60 to 69 in good health. Both conserved end residues are part of each CDR3. D genes are given only for firm matches. Only part of the rows carry a size: once, few, many, or a class if the clone is expanded.

abundance	d_gene	v_gene	j_gene	CDR3aa	CDR3nt
many	.	TRBV5-5	TRBJ2-2	CASSLAATGWDTGELFF	TGTGCCAGCAGCTTGGCCGCGACTGGGTGGGACACCGGGGAGCTGTTTTTT
many	TRBD1	TRBV29-1	TRBJ2-1	CSARQGSYNEQFF	TGCAGCGCTCGACAGGGGTCCTACAATGAGCAGTTCTTC
many	.	TRBV7-3	TRBJ2-2	CASSFIGTNTGELFF	TGTGCCAGCAGCTTTATTGGGACAAACACCGGGGAGCTGTTTTTT
.	TRBD1	TRBV5-1	TRBJ1-2	CARSPQGAVGYGYTF	TGCGCCAGAAGCCCACAGGGGGCAGTTGGCTATGGCTACACCTTC
many	.	TRBV5-1	TRBJ1-4	CASSLGQPGEKLFF	TGCGCCAGCAGCTTGGGCCAGCCGGGGGAAAAACTGTTTTTT
many	TRBD1	TRBV28	TRBJ1-2	CASSLTGAFGYTF	TGTGCCAGCAGTTTGACAGGGGCTTTTGGCTACACCTTC
many	.	TRBV2	TRBJ1-3	CASRASVGGNTIYF	TGTGCCAGCAGGGCGTCCGTTGGAGGAAACACCATATATTTT
many	.	TRBV7-8	TRBJ1-6	CASSSRHESPLHF	TGTGCCAGCAGCTCCAGACACGAATCACCCCTCCACTTT
many	.	TRBV5-1	TRBJ2-5	CASSLPRGSQETQYF	TGCGCCAGCAGCTTGCCGCGGGGCTCCCAAGAGACCCAGTACTTC
many	TRBD1	TRBV5-1	TRBJ1-1	CASSARQGANTEAFF	TGCGCCAGCAGCGCCCGACAGGGGGCGAACACTGAAGCTTTCTTT
many	.	TRBV28	TRBJ2-7	CASSSGGPSYEQYF	TGTGCCAGCAGTTCCGGGGGACCGTCCTACGAGCAGTACTTC
many	.	TRBV20-1	TRBJ1-5	CSARDGGNQPQHF	TGCAGTGCTAGAGATGGGGGGAATCAGCCCCAGCATTTT
many	.	TRBV7-2	TRBJ1-2	CASSLAQYWDRGYGYTF	TGTGCCAGCAGCTTAGCGCAATACTGGGATCGGGGTTATGGCTACACCTTC
many	.	TRBV12-3/TRBV12-4	TRBJ2-1	CASSLPSGSYNEQFF	TGTGCCAGCAGTTTGCCGTCGGGTAGCTACAATGAGCAGTTCTTC
many	.	TRBV5-1	TRBJ2-5	CASSPDGETQYF	TGCGCCAGCAGTCCGGATGGGGAGACCCAGTACTTC
many	.	TRBV7-9	TRBJ2-5	CASTLDGTQETQYF	TGTGCCAGCACTCTTGATGGGACACAAGAGACCCAGTACTTC
many	.	TRBV7-2	TRBJ1-4	CASSLVSRGGEKLFF	TGTGCCAGCAGCTTAGTATCCAGGGGAGGTGAAAAACTGTTTTTT
many	.	TRBV27	TRBJ2-1	CASSLEGHEQFF	TGTGCCAGCAGTTTAGAGGGGCATGAGCAGTTCTTC
.	.	TRBV6-4	TRBJ1-2	CAIRPVESGDHGYTF	TGTGCCATCAGGCCGGTCGAATCAGGGGACCATGGCTACACCTTC
many	.	TRBV28	TRBJ1-4	CATRPGGGKLFF	TGTGCCACCCGGCCCGGAGGGGGAAAACTGTTTTTT
many	.	TRBV25-1	TRBJ1-1	CASSEGGGNTEAFF	TGTGCCAGCAGTGAAGGTGGCGGAAACACTGAAGCTTTCTTT
once	.	TRBV5-6	TRBJ2-1	CASSSGRTWNNEQFF	TGTGCCAGCAGCTCCGGCAGGACTTGGAACAATGAGCAGTTCTTC
many	.	TRBV3-1	TRBJ1-2	CASSQDIRREGYTF	TGTGCCAGCAGCCAAGACATCCGTCGTGAGGGCTACACCTTC
.	.	TRBV5-1	TRBJ2-3	CASSLESDTQYF	TGCGCCAGCAGCTTGGAGTCAGATACGCAGTATTTT
many	.	TRBV6-5	TRBJ1-4	CASRPRGRYEKLFF	TGTGCCAGCAGACCCAGGGGCAGATACGAAAAACTGTTTTTT
many	.	TRBV7-8	TRBJ1-2	CASSSQSRPHRYGYTF	TGTGCCAGCAGCTCTCAAAGCAGACCCCACCGCTATGGCTACACCTTC
many	.	TRBV5-1	TRBJ2-7	CASSLEVSGYNYEQYF	TGCGCCAGCAGCTTGGAAGTTAGCGGCTATAACTACGAGCAGTACTTC
many	.	TRBV10-3	TRBJ1-2	CAISDRFRGDGYTF	TGTGCCATCAGTGATCGGTTCAGGGGCGATGGCTACACCTTC
many	TRBD2	TRBV5-5	TRBJ2-7	CASSQGLAGTEQYF	TGTGCCAGCAGCCAAGGACTAGCGGGGACCGAGCAGTACTTC
many	.	TRBV5-5	TRBJ2-6	CASSLEGLSGANVLTF	TGTGCCAGCAGCCTCGAGGGCCTCTCTGGGGCCAACGTCCTGACTTTC
many	.	TRBV11-2	TRBJ2-3	CASSLEAATQYF	TGTGCCAGCAGCTTAGAAGCGGCTACGCAGTATTTT
many	.	TRBV7-2	TRBJ2-1	CASTPGLAGWGEQFF	TGTGCCAGCACCCCCGGGCTAGCCGGATGGGGTGAGCAGTTCTTC
many	.	TRBV6-5	TRBJ2-7	CASSPQAGSYEQYF	TGTGCCAGCAGCCCCCAGGCGGGGTCCTACGAGCAGTACTTC
few	TRBD1	TRBV5-1	TRBJ1-1	CASILGAGGMNTEAFF	TGCGCCAGCATCCTGGGGGCAGGGGGGATGAACACTGAAGCTTTCTTT
many	.	TRBV7-9	TRBJ1-1	CASRSRTEAFF	TGTGCCAGCAGGAGTCGGACTGAAGCTTTCTTT
many	TRBD1	TRBV14	TRBJ2-2	CASSHSLGTGVTGELFF	TGTGCCAGCAGCCATAGCCTCGGGACAGGGGTCACCGGGGAGCTGTTTTTT
many	.	TRBV28	TRBJ2-5	CASGRLAMYF	TGTGCCAGCGGACGGCTAGCGATGTACTTC
.	TRBD1	TRBV27	TRBJ2-3	CASGDRSPDTQYF	TGTGCCAGCGGGGACAGGTCCCCAGATACGCAGTATTTT
few	TRBD1	TRBV20-1	TRBJ1-1	CRVTTSGQMNTEAFF	TGCAGAGTGACAACCTCGGGACAGATGAACACTGAAGCTTTCTTT
.	.	TRBV6-6	TRBJ2-1	CASDSYRSRGSDNEQFF	TGTGCCAGCGACAGTTACCGGAGTAGAGGGTCCGACAATGAGCAGTTCTTC
many	TRBD1	TRBV6-6	TRBJ2-6	CASSYWTGESGANVLTF	TGTGCCAGCAGTTATTGGACAGGGGAATCTGGGGCCAACGTCCTGACTTTC
many	.	TRBV28	TRBJ1-3	CASSLLGNSGNTIYF	TGTGCCAGCAGTTTATTAGGAAACTCTGGAAACACCATATATTTT
many	.	TRBV20-1	TRBJ2-1	CSARGLRAGDNQEQFF	TGCAGTGCTAGAGGCCTTAGGGCAGGAGATAACCAAGAGCAGTTCTTC
.	.	TRBV7-2	TRBJ1-1	CASSLFERTEAFF	TGTGCCAGCAGCTTATTTGAGCGGACTGAAGCTTTCTTT
many	.	TRBV29-1	TRBJ1-2	CSVDGEGGYGYTF	TGCAGCGTTGACGGGGAAGGAGGCTATGGCTACACCTTC
many	TRBD2	TRBV7-2	TRBJ2-1	CASSYPERGRRNEQFF	TGTGCCAGCAGCTATCCTGAGCGGGGGCGAAGGAATGAGCAGTTCTTC
many	TRBD1	TRBV20-1	TRBJ1-2	CSATRTTGDVGYGYTF	TGCAGTGCGACTAGGACTACAGGGGACGTTGGCTATGGCTACACCTTC
many	.	TRBV3-1	TRBJ1-3	CASSQNRGNTIYF	TGTGCCAGCAGCCAAAATAGGGGAAACACCATATATTTT
many	.	TRBV20-1	TRBJ1-2	CSVLGPDGYTF	TGCAGTGTTCTCGGGCCGGATGGCTACACCTTC
many	TRBD1	TRBV18	TRBJ1-2	CASSPRPTGKFQNYGYTF	TGTGCCAGCTCACCCCGCCCGACAGGGAAATTCCAGAACTATGGCTACACCTTC
many	.	TRBV20-1	TRBJ1-4	CSASLPGFREKLFF	TGCAGTGCTAGCCTCCCGGGGTTTCGGGAAAAACTGTTTTTT
many	.	TRBV7-2	TRBJ1-1	CASSLRMNTEAFF	TGTGCCAGCAGCTTGAGAATGAACACTGAAGCTTTCTTT
many	.	TRBV12-3/TRBV12-4	TRBJ1-2	CASYGDYGYTF	TGTGCCAGCTATGGAGACTATGGCTACACCTTC
many	.	TRBV30	TRBJ1-2	CAWNRGANYGYTF	TGTGCCTGGAATCGCGGAGCGAACTATGGCTACACCTTC